The 24 T cell receptor beta chains below come from one sample, sequenced in a study of cytomegalovirus exposure and HLA in healthy donors (dated by TCRdb to about 2017). Library construction relied on the immunoSEQ multiplex PCR assay. A mixture of 60 forward primers for TCR Vbeta segments and 13 reverse primers for TCR Jbeta segments was used in the multiplex PCR. TCRdb obtained this table from immuneACCESS and retained in-frame rearrangements with V and J assigned. These tables miss some clones; where compared with another copy, unresolved V genes account for less than half of the shortfall, and the remainder is unexplained. The sample contains 190,000 or so clones, roughly 80% of them found a single time. The ten largest clones take up around 1.7% of the sample. Specimen: PBMCs. The receptors originated from a man over 45 in good health and CMV-seronegative.

The rearrangement uses TRBV18 and TRBJ1-2; a possible D gene is TRBD1 (6 bases). The germline gives CDR1 KGHSH, CDR2 LQKENI. CDR3 length equals 14 residues. Trimming pared 5 bases from V and 4 bases from J, leaving 14 bases between. This chain's CDR3 is CASSRDTGPYGYTF. The CDR3 DNA reads TGTGCCAGCTCAAGGGACACCGGGCCCTATGGCTACACCTTC.

The chain joins TRBV2 to TRBJ1-5; maybe TRBD1 (6 bases). The CDR3 is 14 amino acids. The germline CDR1 and CDR2 sequences are SNHLY and FYNNEI. V gave up 10 bases and J gave up 3 bases, with 16 bases separating them. The CDR3 loop reads CATQEQGSNQPQHF. CDR3 in DNA: TGTGCCACTCAAGAACAGGGATCCAATCAGCCCCAGCATTTT.

CDR3 loop: CASSSSEFSGNTIYF. CDR3 nucleotide sequence: TGTGCCAGCAGCTCCTCGGAGTTCTCTGGAAACACCATATATTTT. The V gene is TRBV28, the J gene TRBJ1-3, with D uncertain. V lost 6 bases and J 0 bases, leaving 12 bases between the germline ends. The CDR3 extends over 15 amino acids. The germline V gene encodes CDR1 MDHEN and CDR2 SYDVKM.

The CDR3 DNA is TGTGCCAGTAGTATGGTAGGGGACAGGGGGACTGAAGCTTTCTTT. It encodes CASSMVGDRGTEAFF. The chain couples TRBV19 to TRBJ1-1; 11 bases align to TRBD1. The trim removed 3 bases at V and 5 bases at J, leaving 5 bases unmatched. CDR1 is LNHDA and CDR2 is SQIVND in the germline V gene (reference sequence). The CDR3 is 15 amino acids.

This clone was counted a single time. DNA of the CDR3: TGTGCCAGCAGCTTAAACAGGGGGCTAGCGGGAGGGTTTGATGAGCAGTTCTTC. Translation: CASSLNRGLAGGFDEQFF. The chain employs TRBV11-3 and TRBJ2-1; TRBD2 agrees at 12 bases. Germline assignment: CDR1 SGHNT and CDR2 YENEEA. Trimming took 2 bases from V and 8 from J; bases not matched to a gene: 13. There are 18 residues in the CDR3. The full variable domain, with the rest looked up from reference TRBV11-3 and TRBJ2-1, is EAGVVQSPRYKIIEKKQPVAFWCNPISGHNTLYWYLQNLGQGPELLIRYENEEAVDDSQLPKDRFSAERLKGVDSTLKIQPAELGDSAVYLCASSLNRGLAGGFDEQFFGPGTRLTVL.

A note on this clone: At the DNA level, this CDR3 is encoded by other sequences in the same sample as well. The V and J genes are TRBV19 and TRBJ2-5; possible D gene TRBD2, 6 bases. Between the trimmed V and J ends, which lost 6 bases and 4 bases, there was a span of 18 bases. Germline V CDR1 and CDR2: LNHDA, SQIVND (reference sequence). CDR3 size: 15 residues. CDR3 region: CASSMMAGLGETQYF. The CDR3 DNA follows: TGTGCCAGTAGCATGATGGCGGGGTTGGGAGAGACCCAGTACTTC.

The chain links TRBV7-2 to TRBJ2-2; maybe TRBD2 (5 bases). Germline values: CDR1 SGHTA, CDR2 FQGNSA. CDR3 length: 15 residues. The V end lost 5 bases, the J end lost 3 bases, and 13 bases lay between the germline ends. CDR3 amino acids: CASSTKARDTGELFF. The DNA of the CDR3 is TGTGCCAGCAGCACCAAGGCGCGGGACACCGGGGAGCTGTTTTTT.

The chain recombines TRBV6-5 with TRBJ1-2; maybe TRBD1 (5 bases). Germline assignment: CDR1 MNHEY and CDR2 SVGAGI. The CDR3 has 15 residues. The V end lost 0 bases, the J end lost 6 bases, and 14 bases lay between the germline ends. CDR3 sequence (DNA): TGTGCCAGCAGTTACTCCGGACGGAGGGGTCATGGCTACACCTTC. Translated: CASSYSGRRGHGYTF.

This clone turned up a few times. This chain uses TRBV6-1 with TRBJ1-1; 7 bases align to TRBD1. CDR3 length equals 15 residues. The V and J ends lost 11 bases and 1 base, in that order; junction bases with no gene match: 13. Germline V lookup: CDR1 MNHNS, CDR2 SASEGT. CDR3 sequence reads: CAVSRMGQTNTEAFF. CDR3 in DNA: TGTGCCGTCTCCCGAATGGGACAGACGAACACTGAAGCTTTCTTT.

This chain links TRBV19 with TRBJ2-6, with TRBD1 matching over 12 bases. The J segment lost 0 bases and the V segment lost 4 bases, leaving 1 base of the junction unmatched. Germline assignment: CDR1 LNHDA and CDR2 SQIVND (reference sequence). This CDR3 contains 17 residues. As DNA, the CDR3 is TGTGCCAGTAGTACGGGACAGGGGGCCTCTGGGGCCAACGTCCTGACTTTC. This gives the protein CASSTGQGASGANVLTF. The full variable domain, with the rest looked up from reference TRBV19 and TRBJ2-6, is DGGITQSPKYLFRKEGQNVTLSCEQNLNHDAMYWYRQDPGQGLRLIYYSQIVNDFQKGDIAEGYSVSREKKESFPLTVTSAQKNPTAFYLCASSTGQGASGANVLTFGAGSRLTVL.

The chain combines TRBV6-4 with TRBJ1-2, with 10 positions matching TRBD1. CDR1 is MRHNA, CDR2 SNTAGT, per germline. V lost 0 bases and J lost 7; bases outside the gene matches: 11. The CDR3 covers 17 residues. In nucleotides, the CDR3 is TGTGCCAGCAGTGACTCCCCTCGGACAGGGGGAAAGTCTGGCTACACCTTC. Amino acid sequence: CASSDSPRTGGKSGYTF.

This sequence joins TRBV11-1 and TRBJ2-3; 7 bases map to TRBD1. After removal of 2 bases from V and 1 base from J, the junction contained 3 bases not matched to a gene. The length of the CDR3 is 15 residues. Germline CDR1 SGHAT, CDR2 FQDESV (reference sequence). The CDR3 bases are TGTGCCAGCAGCTTATTTAGGGGGCGCACAGATACGCAGTATTTT. Its translation: CASSLFRGRTDTQYF.

The chain is built from TRBV30 and TRBJ2-1; 10 nucleotides agree with TRBD2. The CDR3 runs 15 residues. Germline lookup yields CDR1 GTSNPN and CDR2 SVGIG (reference sequence). Losses at the gene ends were 4 bases for V and 9 bases for J; bases not matched to a gene: 12. The CDR3 loop reads CAWNMHASGSVEQFF. CDR3 sequence (DNA): TGTGCCTGGAACATGCATGCTAGCGGGAGTGTTGAGCAGTTCTTC.

This clone was seen a single time. The V and J genes are TRBV6-1 and TRBJ2-3; 7 nucleotides line up with TRBD1. The germline V gene has CDR1 MNHNS and CDR2 SASEGT. Trimming cost V 4 bases and J 1 base; bases outside gene matches: 11. There are 17 residues in the CDR3. Here the CDR3 reads CASSARQGRFGTDTQYF. CDR3 nucleotide sequence: TGTGCCAGCAGTGCCAGACAGGGTCGGTTCGGCACAGATACGCAGTATTTT.

The chain is built from TRBV9 and TRBJ2-1, with D perhaps matching TRBD2 (6 bases). This CDR3 spans 16 amino acids. Trimming shortened V by 0 bases and J by 3 bases, and 13 bases separated the two germline ends. Germline V gene lookup returns CDR1 SGDLS and CDR2 YYNGEE. The chain's CDR3 is CASSVGGQGGYNEQFF. The CDR3 DNA follows: TGTGCCAGCAGCGTAGGTGGGCAGGGAGGCTACAATGAGCAGTTCTTC.

This sequence joins TRBV6-5 and TRBJ1-2; D is unclear. The CDR3 has 14 amino acids. Germline values: CDR1 MNHEY, CDR2 SVGAGI. V was pared by 7 bases and J by 3 bases, with 15 bases between. The CDR3 DNA is TGTGCCAGCACCCCACGGAGCGGGGACTATGGCTACACCTTC. Translating gives CASTPRSGDYGYTF.

J is TRBJ1-2 and V is TRBV19; the match to TRBD1 covers 8 bases. With V trimmed by 3 bases and J by 5 bases, 14 bases remained unmatched. The CDR3 covers 17 residues. Germline V CDR1 and CDR2: LNHDA, SQIVND (reference sequence). The CDR3 is CASSIDGTGVLEYGYTF. CDR3 sequence (DNA): TGTGCCAGTAGTATCGACGGGACAGGAGTTTTAGAATATGGCTACACCTTC.

The genes are TRBV7-2 and TRBJ2-7; 10 bases line up with TRBD2. Germline lookup yields CDR1 SGHTA and CDR2 FQGNSA. Unmatched junction bases numbered 6, after V lost 6 bases and J lost 4 bases. This CDR3 is built from 14 residues. This CDR3 reads CASRDTSGKYEQYF. The CDR3, as DNA: TGTGCCAGCAGGGATACTAGCGGGAAGTACGAGCAGTACTTC. Supplemented by reference TRBV7-2 and TRBJ2-7, the full variable domain reads GAGVSQSPSNKVTEKGKDVELRCDPISGHTALYWYRQSLGQGLEFLIYFQGNSAPDKSGLPSDRFSAERTGGSVSTLTIQRTQQEDSAVYLCASRDTSGKYEQYFGPGTRLTVT.

The rearrangement links TRBV5-1 to TRBJ2-5, with a tentative D call TRBD1 (7 bases). This CDR3 contains 15 residues. Per germline, CDR1 SGHRS and CDR2 YFSETQ. V was shortened by 7 bases and J by 5 bases, with 21 bases between the two germline ends. In nucleotides, the CDR3 is TGCGCCAGCCGTCCCCAGGGGGGAGAGGCGGAGACCCAGTACTTC. Translating gives CASRPQGGEAETQYF.

This chain uses TRBV2 with TRBJ2-3, with 7 positions matching TRBD1. The V segment lost 6 bases and the J segment 6 bases; nucleotides outside the gene matches: 9. CDR3 size: 14 residues. Germline lookup yields CDR1 SNHLY and CDR2 FYNNEI. The DNA for the CDR3 is TGTGCCAGCAGGGCTACAGGGGTGTGGGATACGCAGTATTTT. It yields the protein CASRATGVWDTQYF.

The gene calls are TRBV18 and TRBJ2-3; D gene ambiguous. The CDR3 contains 14 residues. The V end lost 3 bases, the J end lost 0 bases, and 7 bases lay between the germline ends. The germline gives CDR1 KGHSH, CDR2 LQKENI. CDR3 amino acids: CASSPAASTDTQYF. In nucleotides, the CDR3 is TGTGCCAGCTCACCGGCGGCTAGCACAGATACGCAGTATTTT.

V is TRBV9 and J is TRBJ2-3, with TRBD2 as a possible D gene (5 bases). Germline V gene sequence: CDR1 SGDLS, CDR2 YYNGEE. This CDR3 spans 15 amino acids. Deletions cut 0 bases from V and 11 bases from J, with 19 bases between. The CDR3 spells CASSVATGNHLGQYF. The CDR3 DNA sequence: TGTGCCAGCAGCGTAGCTACGGGGAATCACCTCGGGCAGTATTTT.

The V and J genes are TRBV6-5 and TRBJ1-2; 7 positions match TRBD1. The CDR3 has 14 residues. Germline CDR1 and CDR2: MNHEY and SVGAGI. With 6 bases clipped from V and 2 bases from J, the junction kept 6 bases outside the gene matches. The CDR3 here is CASSRTGRNYGYTF. CDR3 DNA sequence: TGTGCCAGCAGCCGGACAGGCCGGAACTATGGCTACACCTTC.

Of note for this clone: Germline and junction disagree at one end, which may indicate a read error. The V call is TRBV5-6, the J call TRBJ2-7; 7 nucleotides agree with TRBD1. This CDR3 comprises 13 residues. CDR1 SGHDT and CDR2 YYEEEE come from the germline V gene. CDR3 DNA sequence: TGTGCCAGCAGTTATCGACAGGGAAGGTGGGGTCTGTTC. Translated, it gives CASSYRQGRWGLF.